These T cell receptor beta chains were read from a single sample in a study of blood T cell repertoires in COVID-19. The repertoire was sequenced with immunoSEQ multiplex PCR; TCRdb's copy has only in-frame clones and lacks some. The sample carries some 200,000 clones, about 86% recorded once. The specimen sequenced was peripheral blood. The receptors stem from a man aged 25-45 years with active or convalescent COVID-19. Each CDR3 is given with its conserved first and last residue. A D gene is named only where the DNA matches it firmly. The size of a clone is reported for some rows only, either as once, few or many, or as a class for expanded clones.

TRBV6-5	TRBJ1-3	15	.	.	TGTGCCAAGGCGGTGGCACAGGGTTTAGGAAACACCATATATTTT	CAKAVAQGLGNTIYF
TRBV3-1/TRBV3-2	TRBJ2-1	21	TRBD2	once	TGTGCCAGCAGCGATGAGGGGGACCCTAGCGGGGGATGGCGACTGTGGAATGAGCAGTTCTTC	CASSDEGDPSGGWRLWNEQFF
TRBV30	TRBJ1-1	13	.	.	TGTGCCTGGAGACAGGTGGGGAACACTGAAGCTTTCTTT	CAWRQVGNTEAFF
TRBV2	TRBJ1-1	11	.	.	TGTGCCAGCAGTCTTATCACTGAAGCTTTCTTT	CASSLITEAFF
TRBV10-3	TRBJ2-7	13	TRBD2	.	TGTGCCTCCACTAGCGGGAACTCCTACGAGCAGTACTTC	CASTSGNSYEQYF
TRBV5-1	TRBJ2-2	15	TRBD2	.	TGCGCCAGCAGCTTTAGCGGGGGAGTAACCGGGGAGCTGTTTTTT	CASSFSGGVTGELFF
TRBV6-5	TRBJ2-7	15	TRBD2	.	TGTGCCAGCAGTTACTATGGCGGGAGCTCCTACGAGCAGTACTTC	CASSYYGGSSYEQYF
TRBV9	TRBJ2-1	16	TRBD2	.	TGTGCCAGCAGCATCGCCGGGACTAGCGTCTACAATGAGCAGTTCTTC	CASSIAGTSVYNEQFF
TRBV6-4	TRBJ2-1	13	.	few	TGTGCCAGCAGTGACTCGACTAACAATGAGCAGTTCTTC	CASSDSTNNEQFF
TRBV6-5	TRBJ1-4	15	TRBD1	.	TGTGCCAGCAGTTCACAGGGGGCTTTTAGTGAAAAACTGTTTTTT	CASSSQGAFSEKLFF
TRBV7-2	TRBJ2-3	16	.	.	TGTGCCAGCAGCTCCCTGGACAGCCAAGAGAGGGATACGCAGTATTTT	CASSSLDSQERDTQYF
TRBV28	TRBJ1-2	11	.	.	TGTGCCAGCAGTCTCGAGCATGGCTACACCTTC	CASSLEHGYTF
TRBV27	TRBJ2-6	16	.	.	TGTGCCAGCAGTCCGACGACAGTCTCTGGGGCCAACGTCCTGACTTTC	CASSPTTVSGANVLTF
TRBV28	TRBJ1-2	16	TRBD1	.	TGTGCCAGCAGGGGGAGCGGGACAGGTGCTAACTATGGCTACACCTTC	CASRGSGTGANYGYTF
TRBV6-5	TRBJ2-3	15	TRBD2	.	TGTGCCAGCAGGAGGAGCGGGAGACCTCCAGATACGCAGTATTTT	CASRRSGRPPDTQYF
TRBV13	TRBJ2-7	13	.	.	TGTGCCAGCAGCTTAGCTCTGGAGGGCGAGCAGTACTTC	CASSLALEGEQYF
TRBV5-1	TRBJ1-6	15	TRBD1	.	TGCGCCAGCAGCTTGGACAGGGGGCAGGTTTCACCCCTCCACTTT	CASSLDRGQVSPLHF
TRBV11-2	TRBJ2-1	17	.	.	TGTGCCAGCAGCTTGTACGGCGCAACTACGACCTACAATGAGCAGTTCTTC	CASSLYGATTTYNEQFF
TRBV7-8	TRBJ2-2	14	.	.	TGTGCCAGCAGCTTAGGGCTGAACACCGGGGAGCTGTTTTTT	CASSLGLNTGELFF
TRBV5-1	TRBJ2-2	14	TRBD1	.	TGCGCCAGCAGAGGACAGGTGGATACCGGGGAGCTGTTTTTT	CASRGQVDTGELFF
TRBV30	TRBJ1-1	14	TRBD1	.	TGTGCCTGGAGTTCAAACTCAGGGGGCACTGAAGCTTTCTTT	CAWSSNSGGTEAFF
TRBV4-1	TRBJ1-1	12	.	.	TGCGCCAGCAGCCACGTGGGGGGAGAAGCTTTCTTT	CASSHVGGEAFF
TRBV19	TRBJ1-2	14	.	.	TGTGCCAGTAGTTCCTGGGGACACCGGAAAGGCTACACCTTC	CASSSWGHRKGYTF
TRBV9	TRBJ2-7	14	TRBD1	.	TGTGCCAGCAGCGCCGGGACAGACAGACACGAGCAGTACTTC	CASSAGTDRHEQYF
TRBV9	TRBJ1-4	15	.	few	TGTGCCAGCAGCGCTACAGTTGCAACTAATGAAAAACTGTTTTTT	CASSATVATNEKLFF
TRBV24-1	TRBJ2-5	16	TRBD2	.	TGTGCCACCAGTGATTGGGAGTTAGCGGGGGTAGAGACCCAGTACTTC	CATSDWELAGVETQYF
TRBV28	TRBJ1-5	15	.	.	TGTGCCAGCAGACAGGGCGGCGGTTTCAATCAGCCCCAGCATTTT	CASRQGGGFNQPQHF
TRBV28	TRBJ2-1	15	TRBD2	.	TGTGCCAGCAGACCAACTAGCGGGGGGGCCGTAGGGCAGTTCTTC	CASRPTSGGAVGQFF
TRBV11-2	TRBJ2-7	13	.	once	TGTGCCAGCAGCTTAGACCTCAGGGCCGAGCAGTACTTC	CASSLDLRAEQYF
TRBV7-3	TRBJ2-1	15	.	.	TGTGCCAGCAGCTTCCGACACTTCTCCTACAATGAGCAGTTCTTC	CASSFRHFSYNEQFF
TRBV21-1	TRBJ2-7	15	.	.	TGTGCCAGCAGCAAAGGACAGGGGGCCTCCTACGAGCAGTACTTC	CASSKGQGASYEQYF
TRBV9	TRBJ1-2	15	TRBD1	.	TGTGCCAGCAGCATAGGACAGGGGCAGTTAGGGGGCTACACCTTC	CASSIGQGQLGGYTF
TRBV7-4	TRBJ1-5	16	.	once	TGTGCCAGCAGCCCACGTGGGGGCAAGTGCAATCAGCCCCAGCATTTT	CASSPRGGKCNQPQHF
TRBV5-1	TRBJ1-2	14	TRBD1	.	TGCGCCAGCAGCGGGACAGGGGGTAACTATGGCTACACCTTC	CASSGTGGNYGYTF
TRBV7-2	TRBJ2-7	14	.	.	TGTGCCAGCAGCTTGAGCGCCAGCTCCTACGAGCAGTACTTC	CASSLSASSYEQYF
TRBV30	TRBJ1-4	17	TRBD1	.	TGTGCCTGGGATACCGGACAGGGGATGACAACTAATGAAAAACTGTTTTTT	CAWDTGQGMTTNEKLFF
TRBV30	TRBJ2-1	12	TRBD1	.	TGTGCCTGGAAACAGGGGGGAAATGAGCAGTTCTTC	CAWKQGGNEQFF
TRBV7-2	TRBJ2-1	17	TRBD2	.	TGTGCCAGCAGCTTAGCGGGAGCGGGAGGCTCCTACAATGAGCAGTTCTTC	CASSLAGAGGSYNEQFF
TRBV7-8	TRBJ2-2	17	TRBD2	once	TGTGCCAGCAGCTTAGGGACTAGCGGGAGGGACACCGGGGAGCTGTTTTTT	CASSLGTSGRDTGELFF
TRBV14	TRBJ2-3	13	TRBD2	.	TGTGCCAGCAGTGTGACTAGCCCAGATACGCAGTATTTT	CASSVTSPDTQYF
TRBV11-3	TRBJ2-5	13	.	.	TGTGCCAGCAGCTCTGGGCATGGAGAGACCCAGTACTTC	CASSSGHGETQYF
TRBV19	TRBJ1-2	12	.	.	TGTGCCAGTAGTCCGGGGAACTATGGCTACACCTTC	CASSPGNYGYTF
TRBV7-9	TRBJ2-1	17	TRBD2	once	TGTGCCAGCAGCTCTTACCGACTAGCGGGAGTGGACAATGAGCAGTTCTTC	CASSSYRLAGVDNEQFF
TRBV16	TRBJ2-4	14	TRBD1	.	TGTGCCAGCAGCCATCAGGACAGGGCGAGCATTCAGTACTTC	CASSHQDRASIQYF
TRBV5-1	TRBJ1-4	14	.	once	TGCGCCAGCAGCCTGGGACTTGGCAAGGGGAAACTGTTTTTT	CASSLGLGKGKLFF
TRBV28	TRBJ2-7	15	TRBD1	.	TGTGCCAGCAGTTTACCCCGGACAGGGGGCTCCGGGCAGTACTTC	CASSLPRTGGSGQYF
TRBV5-6	TRBJ1-2	13	TRBD1	.	TGTGCCAGCAGCCCGGACAGGGACTATGGCTACACCTTC	CASSPDRDYGYTF
TRBV6-2/TRBV6-3	TRBJ1-1	14	.	few	TGTGCCAGCAGTTACCGCAGGGGAGATACTGAAGCTTTCTTT	CASSYRRGDTEAFF
TRBV11-2	TRBJ2-1	15	TRBD2	.	TGTGCCAGCACTCCGGGGACTAGCGGGCACAATGAGCAGTTCTTC	CASTPGTSGHNEQFF
TRBV5-4	TRBJ2-5	14	TRBD2	.	TGTGCCAGCAGCTCCCTCAGCGGGAGTGAGACCCAGTACTTC	CASSSLSGSETQYF
TRBV14	TRBJ1-3	15	.	.	TGTGCCAGCAGCCCTGAAACAGGGTACGGAAACACCATATATTTT	CASSPETGYGNTIYF
TRBV29-1	TRBJ1-1	14	.	.	TGCAGCGTTCCTCCCCGCGGGGAAAGGGCTGAAGCTTTCTTT	CSVPPRGERAEAFF
TRBV27	TRBJ1-6	13	.	.	TGTGCCAGCGGACTACTGGAAGGGTCACCCCTCCACTTT	CASGLLEGSPLHF
TRBV30	TRBJ1-1	15	TRBD1	.	TGTGCCTGGAGTGACCAGGGGGCTTCGAACACTGAAGCTTTCTTT	CAWSDQGASNTEAFF
TRBV10-2	TRBJ2-1	14	.	.	TGCGCCAGCAGTGAGACTCAAGTATACAATGAGCAGTTCTTC	CASSETQVYNEQFF
TRBV6-5	TRBJ1-5	15	.	.	TGTGCCAGCAGCCCCCAGGGAGGGAGCAATCAGCCCCAGCATTTT	CASSPQGGSNQPQHF
TRBV18	TRBJ2-5	12	.	.	TGTGCCAGCTCACCCAGTCAAGAGACCCAGTACTTC	CASSPSQETQYF
TRBV7-6	TRBJ2-1	17	TRBD2	.	TGTGCCAGCAGCCCTAGATCCGGGACTAGCGGGAGTAATGAGCAGTTCTTC	CASSPRSGTSGSNEQFF
TRBV14	TRBJ2-2	16	.	many	TGTGCCAGCAGCCTTTACACAGGGTCGAACACCGGGGAGCTGTTTTTT	CASSLYTGSNTGELFF
TRBV7-3	TRBJ1-1	14	.	.	TGTGCCAGCAGCTTAACGGCGGCGAACACTGAAGCTTTCTTT	CASSLTAANTEAFF